The 18 T cell receptor beta chains below all came from one sample that was sequenced in a study of cytomegalovirus exposure and HLA in healthy donors. The primer mix had 60 Vbeta and 13 Jbeta primers. The method was immunoSEQ multiplex PCR; TCRdb's version includes in-frame clones alone and lacks a portion of them. Altogether approximately 140,000 clones are present, 80% being singletons, with the ten largest covering over 6.5%. The sequenced material came from PBMCs. Source of these receptors: a man aged 35-49 years in good health and CMV-seropositive.

The CDR3 sequence is CASSQPTTDTQYF. The CDR3 DNA reads as TGTGCCAGCAGCCAACCGACAACAGATACGCAGTATTTT. The chain combines TRBV4-2 with TRBJ2-3, with unresolved D. The CDR3 totals 13 residues. The germline V gene has CDR1 LGHNA and CDR2 YNFKEQ. V dropped 2 bases and J dropped 3 bases, with 6 bases sitting between them.

The CDR3 DNA reads TGTGCCAGCAGCTTAAGGAGAGGCCGCTCGGGCACAGATACGCAGTATTTT. It yields the protein CASSLRRGRSGTDTQYF. The J gene is TRBJ2-3, the V gene TRBV11-2; no clear D gene. Germline V lookup: CDR1 SGHAT, CDR2 FQNNGV. V lost 2 bases, J lost 1 base, and 16 bases lay in between. CDR3 length: 17 amino acids.

This clone turned up a few times. This chain uses TRBV7-2 with TRBJ1-5, with D maybe TRBD1 (6 bases). Trimming cost V 3 bases and J 7 bases, with 16 bases left between them. This CDR3 has 15 amino acids. Germline V gene sequence: CDR1 SGHTA, CDR2 FQGNSA. CDR3 DNA sequence: TGTGCCAGCAGCTTCGATCCCTTGAGGGGGCAGCCCCAGCATTTT. Encoded protein: CASSFDPLRGQPQHF.

The rearrangement links TRBV15 to TRBJ2-7; a possible D gene is TRBD1 (7 bases). This CDR3 comprises 15 residues. The V and J ends lost 3 bases and 4 bases respectively, with 16 bases between them. Germline CDR1 and CDR2: LNHNV and YYDKDF (reference sequence). In nucleotides, the CDR3 is TGTGCCACCAGCAGGGGGTCAGGGGGGAGGTACGAGCAGTACTTC. Encoded protein: CATSRGSGGRYEQYF.

The chain uses TRBV5-1 and TRBJ2-3, with D tentatively TRBD1 (5 bases). Trimming left V 1 base short and J 5 bases short, with 11 bases between. Germline V CDR1 and CDR2: SGHRS, YFSETQ. CDR3 length: 14 amino acids. The CDR3 DNA sequence: TGCGCCAGCAGCTTGAGCCCCAGGGTAGATACGCAGTATTTT. Translated, it gives CASSLSPRVDTQYF.

This chain connects TRBV2 to TRBJ2-1; D gene uncertain. With 5 bases removed from V and 5 bases from J, the gap between germline ends came to 7 bases. CDR1 and CDR2 (germline): SNHLY, FYNNEI. There are 12 residues in the CDR3. The chain's CDR3 is CASSSRDNEQFF. The CDR3 region has the DNA TGTGCCAGCAGTTCCCGGGACAATGAGCAGTTCTTC.

This chain joins TRBV18 and TRBJ2-1; TRBD2 agrees at 9 bases. After removal of 4 bases from V and 6 bases from J, the junction contained 13 bases not matched to a gene. Germline V gene data show CDR1 as KGHSH and CDR2 as LQKENI. The CDR3 is 17 residues long. The CDR3 spells CASSRPGMAGGVNEQFF. Written as DNA, the CDR3 is TGTGCCAGCTCACGCCCGGGGATGGCGGGAGGGGTCAATGAGCAGTTCTTC.

The V call is TRBV29-1, the J call TRBJ1-2; the match to TRBD1 covers 7 bases. V lost 5 bases to trimming and J lost 4 bases; unmatched junction nucleotides: 4. The CDR3 spans 12 residues. Germline V gives CDR1 SQVTM, CDR2 ANQGSEA. In nucleotides, the CDR3 is TGCAGCGTTACGACAGGGTCCTATGGCTACACCTTC. It translates to CSVTTGSYGYTF.

The chain carries TRBV4-3 and TRBJ1-2, with TRBD1 matching 8 bases. The J segment lost 8 bases and the V segment lost 4 bases, leaving 15 bases of the junction unmatched. The CDR3 length is 16 residues. Germline-derived CDR1 and CDR2 are LGHNA and YSLEER. The CDR3 loop reads CASSLLPPGQGGGYTF. DNA of the CDR3: TGCGCCAGCAGCCTTCTACCCCCTGGACAGGGCGGCGGCTACACCTTC.

V usage is TRBV6-5 and J usage is TRBJ1-1; D is ambiguous. V lost 5 bases and J 4 bases, leaving 17 bases between the germline ends. There are 15 residues in the CDR3. Per germline, CDR1 MNHEY and CDR2 SVGAGI. The CDR3 region is CASSTLVRGITEAFF. The CDR3 DNA sequence: TGTGCCAGCAGTACCCTGGTACGGGGTATCACTGAAGCTTTCTTT.

The J gene is TRBJ2-5, the V gene TRBV5-4; 10 bases are a match to TRBD2. After removal of 4 bases from V and 2 bases from J, the junction contained 5 bases not matched to a gene. Per germline, CDR1 SGHNT and CDR2 YYREEE (reference sequence). The CDR3 covers 15 residues. CDR3 nucleotide sequence: TGTGCCAGCAGCCGTAGCGGGGGGCCTCAAGAGACCCAGTACTTC. Protein sequence: CASSRSGGPQETQYF.

This chain's CDR3 is CASSSGTGLTEAFF. CDR3 in DNA: TGTGCCAGTAGTTCCGGAACAGGCCTTACTGAAGCTTTCTTT. The rearrangement links TRBV19 to TRBJ1-1, with a weak D call TRBD1 (5 bases). V was shortened by 5 bases and J by 5 bases, with 15 bases between the two germline ends. The CDR3 is made up of 14 amino acids. From germline, CDR1 is LNHDA and CDR2 SQIVND (reference sequence).

The genes are TRBV28 and TRBJ1-5; 8 positions match TRBD1. Per the germline V gene, CDR1 is MDHEN and CDR2 is SYDVKM. Trimming removed 6 bases from V and 4 bases from J; junction bases left unmatched: 8. The CDR3 sequence is 15 residues long. CDR3 residues: CASRLAGQGNQPQHF. The CDR3 DNA reads as TGTGCCAGCAGGCTGGCCGGACAGGGAAATCAGCCCCAGCATTTT.

The V call is TRBV30, the J call TRBJ1-5; 10 bases are shared with TRBD1. V lost 0 bases and J lost 2; bases outside the gene matches: 1. The CDR3 is 15 residues long. Looked up from germline, CDR1 is GTSNPN and CDR2 is SVGIG (reference sequence). CDR3 sequence: CAWSVGQGGNQPQHF. CDR3 DNA sequence: TGTGCCTGGAGTGTCGGACAGGGGGGCAATCAGCCCCAGCATTTT. The variable domain in full, completed from reference TRBV30 and TRBJ1-5, reads SQTIHQWPATLVQPVGSPLSLECTVEGTSNPNLYWYRQAAGRGLQLLFYSVGIGQISSEVPQNLSASRPQDRQFILSSKKLLLSDSGFYLCAWSVGQGGNQPQHFGDGTRLSIL.

The chain combines TRBV14 with TRBJ2-1; tentatively, D is TRBD1 (5 bases). The germline V and J ends were trimmed by 0 bases and 4 bases, with 10 bases remaining between them. The CDR3 sequence is 15 residues long. Per germline, CDR1 SGHDN and CDR2 FVKESK. CDR3 amino acids: CASSQDLYRYNEQFF. As DNA, the CDR3 is TGTGCCAGCAGCCAAGACCTATACAGGTACAATGAGCAGTTCTTC. The variable domain in full, with the rest retrieved from reference TRBV14 and TRBJ2-1, is EAGVTQFPSHSVIEKGQTVTLRCDPISGHDNLYWYRRVMGKEIKFLLHFVKESKQDESGMPNNRFLAERTGGTYSTLKVQPAELEDSGVYFCASSQDLYRYNEQFFGPGTRLTVL.

The rearrangement links TRBV6-6 to TRBJ1-1, with 8 bases lining up with TRBD1. The CDR3 runs 15 residues. Germline V lookup: CDR1 MNHNY, CDR2 SVGAGI (reference sequence). V shed 6 bases, J shed 6 bases, and the junction held 12 bases outside the gene matches. CDR3 residues: CASRGSDRAVAEAFF. DNA for the CDR3: TGTGCCAGCAGAGGCTCGGACAGGGCGGTAGCTGAAGCTTTCTTT.

The chain links TRBV6-6 to TRBJ2-1, with a possible D match to TRBD2 (7 bases). CDR1 and CDR2 from the germline V gene are MNHNY and SVGAGI (reference sequence). This CDR3 spans 14 amino acids. The germline V and J ends were trimmed by 6 bases and 6 bases, with 15 bases remaining between them. The CDR3 nucleotides read TGTGCCAGCAGCTCTGGGGGGGCGGTCAATGAGCAGTTCTTC. The encoded protein is CASSSGGAVNEQFF.

This chain joins TRBV2 and TRBJ1-4; a weak D match, TRBD1 (5 bases). Per germline, CDR1 SNHLY and CDR2 FYNNEI. The CDR3 has 15 residues. V was shortened by 4 bases and J by 10 bases, with 19 bases between the two germline ends. Here the CDR3 DNA reads TGTGCCAGCAGTGTGCGGGGGGGGTCTGGGAGAAAACTGTTTTTT. It is translated as CASSVRGGSGRKLFF. Looking up the rest from reference TRBV2 and TRBJ1-4 gives the full variable domain: EPEVTQTPSHQVTQMGQEVILRCVPISNHLYFYWYRQILGQKVEFLVSFYNNEISEKSEIFDDQFSVERPDGSNFTLKIRSTKLEDSAMYFCASSVRGGSGRKLFFGSGTQLSVL.